This TCR beta chain was found in a study of T-cell memory formation after mild COVID-19. Study-wide points: Chiefly within CM and EM were the contracting CD4+ clones; CD8+ ones were within EMRA.

V lost 6 bases, J lost 0 bases, and 20 bases lay in between. The CDR3 consists of 17 residues. Germline V CDR1 and CDR2: LGHDT, YNNKEL (reference sequence). About this clonotype itself: Its cognate antigen is unknown.

TCRdb analysed the 5' RACE reads with MiXCR anew, one entry per CDR3 protein. The sample lists approximately 480,000 distinct CDR3 sequences; roughly 18% were seen once. The TCR originated in an adult woman who had mild COVID-19 (a few samples of this study predate the infection). Cell type and time point are not known. The rearrangement uses TRBV3-1 and TRBJ1-1, with D unresolved. Sequenced material: PBMCs or a T cell subset sorted from them (not recorded which). This CDR3 is CASSQDVTGKMNTEAFF. The CDR3 coding sequence is TGTGCCAGCAGTCAGGACGTTACGGGAAAAATGAACACTGAAGCTTTCTTT.